A selection of T cell receptor beta chains follows, all from one sample in a study of OX40 agonist ivuxolimab in advanced cancers. Generated by immunoSEQ multiplex PCR, the TCRdb table keeps only in-frame clones and is missing some. This repertoire shows 20,000 to 25,000 clones, about 80% found once; its top ten account for around 24%. The sample was CD4+ or CD8+ T cells sorted from blood, taken in a trial of the OX40 agonist ivuxolimab. Source of these receptors: an adult with an advanced solid tumor such as melanoma, head and neck, liver or kidney cancer. Each CDR3 is given with its conserved first and last residue. A D gene is named only where the DNA matches it firmly. Clone size is shown for a subset of rows, as once, few, many or a class of expanded clone.

>TRBJ2-5|TRBD2|TRBV6-6|.
CSASGGWETQYF
TGTTCTGCTAGCGGGGGTTGGGAGACCCAGTACTTC
>TRBJ2-5|.|TRBV27|few
CASSLWGSQETQYF
TGTGCCAGCAGTTTATGGGGGAGCCAAGAGACCCAGTACTTC
>TRBJ2-1|TRBD2|TRBV6-7|.
CASSPGTSGGDEQFF
TGTGCCAGCAGTCCCGGGACTAGCGGGGGCGATGAGCAGTTCTTC
>TRBJ1-1|.|TRBV19|.
CASSKTPNTEAFF
TGTGCCAGTAGTAAGACACCGAACACTGAAGCTTTCTTT
>TRBJ2-1|.|TRBV7-3|.
CASSFVGGIYNEQFF
TGTGCCAGCAGCTTCGTTGGCGGGATTTACAATGAGCAGTTCTTC
>TRBJ2-2|.|TRBV5-1|.
CASSLKEGADTGELFF
TGCGCCAGCAGCTTGAAGGAGGGGGCGGACACCGGGGAGCTGTTTTTT
>TRBJ1-1|.|TRBV9|.
CASSVGPQGAEAFF
TGTGCCAGCAGCGTAGGCCCACAGGGAGCTGAAGCTTTCTTT
>TRBJ2-2|.|TRBV27|few
CASSLRTIGELFF
TGTGCCAGCAGTCTACGGACTATCGGGGAGCTGTTTTTT
>TRBJ2-7|.|TRBV5-4|.
CASSLAASLYEQYF
TGTGCCAGCAGCTTGGCAGCTTCCCTCTACGAGCAGTACTTC
>TRBJ1-5|.|TRBV6-1|.
CASGLSADSNQPQHF
TGTGCCAGCGGGCTTTCGGCAGATAGCAATCAGCCCCAGCATTTT
>TRBJ2-3|.|TRBV9|.
CASSVGGGSTDTQYF
TGTGCCAGCAGCGTGGGGGGTGGGAGCACAGATACGCAGTATTTT
>TRBJ1-6|.|TRBV28|.
CASSGLGTEINSPLHF
TGTGCCAGCAGTGGACTCGGGACCGAGATTAATTCACCCCTCCACTTT
>TRBJ2-3|.|TRBV18|.
CASSLTGGELDTQYF
TGTGCCAGCTCACTCACGGGGGGCGAGTTGGATACGCAGTATTTT
>TRBJ2-2|TRBD2|TRBV5-4|.
CASSTPGGVSGELFF
TGTGCCAGCAGCACCCCGGGGGGGGTCTCCGGGGAGCTGTTTTTT
>TRBJ1-1|.|TRBV7-3|.
CASSLRGNTEAFF
TGTGCCAGCAGCTTAAGGGGGAACACTGAAGCTTTCTTT
>TRBJ1-5|.|TRBV7-3|.
CASSLGGLNQPQHF
TGTGCCAGCAGCTTAGGAGGGTTGAATCAGCCCCAGCATTTT
>TRBJ1-1|.|TRBV5-8|.
CASFAGGQAFF
TGTGCCAGCTTCGCGGGGGGACAAGCTTTCTTT
>TRBJ2-7|.|TRBV19|.
CASSPAGLEQYF
TGTGCCAGTAGCCCCGCAGGGCTCGAGCAGTACTTC